The 9 T cell receptor beta chains below were found in one sample sequenced in a study of OX40 agonist ivuxolimab in advanced cancers. Assay used: immunoSEQ multiplex PCR; TCRdb lists only in-frame clones, some missing. The sample lists roughly 120,000 clones, roughly 89% occurring once. The specimen was CD4+ or CD8+ T cells sorted from blood, collected in a trial of the OX40 agonist ivuxolimab. The source is an adult with an advanced solid tumor such as melanoma, head and neck, liver or kidney cancer.

The genes are TRBV7-3 and TRBJ1-2; D call uncertain. V was clipped by 0 bases and J by 8 bases, with 19 bases between them. CDR1 SGHTA and CDR2 FQGTGA come from the germline V gene. The CDR3 is 16 amino acids. CDR3 in DNA: TGTGCCAGCAGCTTAACATCCTCAGGCCTCCCCGACGGCTACACCTTC. As protein: CASSLTSSGLPDGYTF.

V is TRBV19 and J is TRBJ1-5; perhaps TRBD1 as D (5 bases). In germline, CDR1 is LNHDA, CDR2 SQIVND (reference sequence). This CDR3 has 15 residues. Trimming cost V 5 bases and J 1 base, with 12 bases left between them. CDR3: CASSGGETSNQPQHF. As DNA, the CDR3 is TGTGCCAGTAGTGGGGGGGAGACGAGCAATCAGCCCCAGCATTTT.

The chain recombines TRBV4-1 with TRBJ1-2; D is unresolved. V gave up 0 bases and J gave up 2 bases, with 10 bases separating them. Per the germline V gene, CDR1 is MGHRA and CDR2 is YSYEKL. The length of the CDR3 is 15 residues. CDR3 coding DNA: TGCGCCAGCAGCCAAGACCGGACCGAGAACTATGGCTACACCTTC. It encodes CASSQDRTENYGYTF.

The chain carries TRBV29-1 and TRBJ1-2; D unclear. CDR1 is SQVTM, CDR2 ANQGSEA, per germline. The CDR3 extends over 15 amino acids. The V and J ends lost 5 bases and 0 bases respectively, with 16 bases between them. In DNA, the CDR3 is TGCAGCGTTTCTGACGGCATCCCCGCTAACTATGGCTACACCTTC. This translates into CSVSDGIPANYGYTF.

The chain links TRBV15 to TRBJ2-7; TRBD2 agrees at 13 bases. V lost 1 base, J lost 3 bases, and 3 bases stayed unmatched. Per germline, CDR1 LNHNV and CDR2 YYDKDF (reference sequence). This CDR3 region has 16 residues. For the CDR3, the DNA is TGTGCCACCAGCAGAGCCGGACTAGCGGGAGACTACGAGCAGTACTTC. This encodes CATSRAGLAGDYEQYF.

V gene TRBV5-1 combines with J gene TRBJ2-2, with 7 bases identical to TRBD2. The germline V gene has CDR1 SGHRS and CDR2 YFSETQ. The CDR3 contains 15 residues. V was clipped by 1 base and J by 4 bases; unmatched bases: 4. The CDR3, as DNA: TGCGCCAGCAGCTTGACCTCGGGAGGCACCGGGGAGCTGTTTTTT. Protein sequence: CASSLTSGGTGELFF. Supplemented by reference TRBV5-1 and TRBJ2-2, the full variable domain reads KAGVTQTPRYLIKTRGQQVTLSCSPISGHRSVSWYQQTPGQGLQFLFEYFSETQRNKGNFPGRFSGRQFSNSRSEMNVSTLELGDSALYLCASSLTSGGTGELFFGEGSRLTVL.

V and J are TRBV5-4 and TRBJ2-2; 10 bases are a match to TRBD2. The CDR3 consists of 16 residues. Germline CDR1 SGHNT, CDR2 YYREEE (reference sequence). Unmatched junction bases numbered 3, after V lost 0 bases and J lost 4 bases. CDR3 coding DNA: TGTGCCAGCAGCTTGGAAGCGGGAGGGGTCACCGGGGAGCTGTTTTTT. Its translation: CASSLEAGGVTGELFF. Supplemented by reference TRBV5-4 and TRBJ2-2, the full variable domain reads ETGVTQSPTHLIKTRGQQVTLRCSSQSGHNTVSWYQQALGQGPQFIFQYYREEENGRGNFPPRFSGLQFPNYSSELNVNALELDDSALYLCASSLEAGGVTGELFFGEGSRLTVL.

This clone was found a few times. This rearrangement joins TRBV21-1 to TRBJ2-1; TRBD2, the table's D call, was not compared with the DNA. TRBV21-1 is a documented pseudogene. CDR3 size: 17 residues. CDR3 protein: CASRVPGGTSSYNEQFF. The CDR3 bases are TGTGCCAGCAGAGTTCCGGGAGGGACGAGCTCCTACAATGAGCAGTTCTTC.

The table lists this clone with a few counts. J is TRBJ2-2 and V is TRBV5-4; D is unresolved. V lost 1 base, J lost 4 bases, and 2 bases lay in between. Germline assignment: CDR1 SGHNT and CDR2 YYREEE (reference sequence). This CDR3 comprises 12 residues. The CDR3 sequence: CASSLITGELFF. In DNA form, the CDR3 reads TGTGCCAGCAGCTTGATCACCGGGGAGCTGTTTTTT.